This TCR beta chain stems from a study of blood T cell repertoires in COVID-19. Study details: The origin of the acute and convalescent COVID-19 samples was the United States, Italy and Spain. The analysed material was cDNA or gDNA that came from T cells, B-cell-depleted T cells, or PBMCs.

Authors' methods: The assay estimated nucleated cells by amplifying reference gene primers. Only in-frame clones appear in the TCRdb table, and some are missing; sequencing was by immunoSEQ multiplex PCR. V and J calls and clone size follow that table, whereas D and trimming were derived from the DNA. Of 150,000 to 180,000 clones listed, roughly four fifths are singletons. After removal of 6 bases from V and 4 bases from J, the junction contained 27 bases not matched to a gene. The CDR3 is 21 amino acids. Germline V lookup: CDR1 KGHSH, CDR2 LQKENI. This clone was counted once. Sequencing used peripheral blood. The TCR originated in a woman older than 75 with acute or convalescent COVID-19. This chain uses TRBV18 with TRBJ1-2; 9 nucleotides align to TRBD1. The CDR3 here is CASSAVLAPGQGKNRGYGYTF. CDR3 sequence (DNA): TGTGCCAGCTCCGCAGTCCTTGCTCCGGGACAGGGCAAAAACAGGGGCTATGGCTACACCTTC.